Reported below is one TCR beta chain. Its antigen is as yet unknown. This record comes from a study of Ad26.COV2.S vaccination and SARS-CoV-2 variants. Treatment reported: some 20 received Ad26.COV2.S at low or high dose, single or two shots; about 5 received placebo; per-sample allocation not given. Sample collection was performed on day 63 after the first vaccine or placebo injection. Boston hosted the donor, who was an adult aged 18-55 years. In the vaccine, an Ad26 vector expressed the SARS-CoV-2 spike of the Wuhan strain. Some clones are missing from TCRdb's copy, which holds only in-frame ones; the method was immunoSEQ multiplex PCR. Seen here are more than 300,000 clones, 85% observed once, and the top ten hold about 2.1%. The CDR3 covers 17 residues. The germline gives CDR1 SNHLY, CDR2 FYNNEI. Trimming took 2 bases from V and 4 from J, leaving 17 bases between them. Overall study results and limits: Vaccinated and placebo-treated recipients had similar non-spike TCR breadth.

This clonotype was sampled from a person between 18 and 65 years old who received the Ad26.COV2.S COVID-19 vaccine or a placebo. Sequenced here: peripheral blood, sampled in a trial of Ad26.COV2.S vaccine versus placebo. V is TRBV2 and J is TRBJ1-4; a weak D match, TRBD1 (5 bases). Here the CDR3 reads CASSEQLGGAYNEKLFF. Here the CDR3 DNA reads TGTGCCAGCAGTGAACAGCTTGGGGGTGCCTATAATGAAAAACTGTTTTTT.